The next 27 T cell receptor beta chains were all read from a single sample in a study of vaccination and CD4 T cells after COVID-19 (dated by TCRdb to between 2022 and 2023). The treatment or condition tag for this specimen amounts to: approximately nine-day PBMC culture with coronavirus spike peptide pools or control peptides (ViraFEST assay). The antigens for these receptors are not known. Receptors were amplified or captured by PCR. Sequencer: Illumina iSeq 100. At the Johns Hopkins FTIC core, DNA from the cultured CD4+ T cells underwent TCR sequencing with the Oncomine TCR Beta short-read assay. TCRdb reanalyzed the raw reads on its own, using fastp at Q25 for trimming and MiXCR for clone calling, and kept in-frame beta chains. CDR3 protein duplicates are merged, each entry listing the most common genes and DNA. This sample holds more than 15,000 distinct CDR3 sequences; 40% were observed only once. About 10% of the sample is held by the ten biggest clonotypes.

The material was CD4+ T cells from blood, cultured in vitro, obtained after SARS-CoV-2 vaccination. These receptors came from a human donor who had recovered from COVID-19.

The gene calls are TRBV20-1 and TRBJ2-7, with D perhaps TRBD1 or TRBD2 (5 bases each). With 4 bases removed from V and 1 base from J, the gap between germline ends came to 17 bases. Germline V gene lookup returns CDR1 DFQATT and CDR2 SNEGSKA (reference sequence). The CDR3 totals 15 residues. The CDR3 DNA reads TGCAGTGCTACGTCTAGTCAGGGAGTGTCCTACGAGCAGTACTTC. It is translated as CSATSSQGVSYEQYF.

This clonotype occurred a few times. V usage is TRBV7-9 and J usage is TRBJ1-1, with D possibly TRBD1 on 5 matching bases. Germline CDR1 and CDR2: SEHNR and FQNEAQ (reference sequence). The V and J ends lost 0 bases and 1 base respectively, with 9 bases between them. This CDR3 region has 15 residues. This CDR3 is CASSLAGAPNTEAFF. CDR3 bases: TGTGCCAGCAGCTTAGCCGGGGCCCCGAACACTGAAGCTTTCTTT.

By its share, this clonotype is medium-sized. The gene calls are TRBV6-1 and TRBJ1-6; 10 nucleotides align to TRBD1. Trimming removed 6 bases from V and 7 bases from J; junction bases left unmatched: 0. CDR3 size: 13 residues. Germline V gene sequence: CDR1 MNHNS, CDR2 SASEGT. For the CDR3, the DNA is TGTGCCAGCAGGGACAGGGGGAATTCACCCCTCCACTTT. Amino acids: CASRDRGNSPLHF.

The chain joins TRBV10-1 to TRBJ2-5, with no clear D. With 6 bases removed from V and 7 bases from J, the gap between germline ends came to 27 bases. The CDR3 is 17 amino acids. Germline V CDR1 and CDR2: WNHNN, SYGVQD (reference sequence). In DNA form, the CDR3 reads TGCGCCAGCAGCCCCGAAGTGCAGAGGAGAGGCGTAGTGACCCAGTACTTC. This gives the protein CASSPEVQRRGVVTQYF.

The CDR3 nucleotides read TGTGCCAGCAGCTTAAAAACGATCTCCGGGCGGCCGGGGGGACAAGAGACCCAGTACTTC. This encodes CASSLKTISGRPGGQETQYF. This chain connects TRBV7-9 to TRBJ2-5; TRBD2 matches at 7 bases. With 2 bases clipped from V and 2 bases from J, the junction kept 20 bases outside the gene matches. There are 20 residues in the CDR3. The germline V gene encodes CDR1 SEHNR and CDR2 FQNEAQ (reference sequence).

The chain couples TRBV11-3 to TRBJ2-2; D is possibly TRBD1 or TRBD2 (5 bases each). Germline CDR1 SGHNT, CDR2 YENEEA. V was trimmed by 2 bases and J by 10 bases, leaving 20 bases between them. There are 16 residues in the CDR3. The CDR3 loop is CASSLPGMGVSTELFF. CDR3 DNA sequence: TGTGCCAGCAGCTTACCTGGAATGGGGGTTTCGACGGAGCTGTTTTTT.

The chain recombines TRBV9 with TRBJ2-7; 8 nucleotides align to TRBD2. This CDR3 is 14 amino acids long. Germline CDR1 and CDR2: SGDLS and YYNGEE. V gave up 0 bases and J gave up 2 bases; unmatched junction bases: 1. CDR3 sequence (DNA): TGTGCCAGCAGCGTAGGAGCGGGGGCCTACGAGCAGTACTTC. Translation: CASSVGAGAYEQYF.

The genes are TRBV11-1 and TRBJ2-1, with 8 bases lining up with TRBD1. V lost 5 bases and J lost 9; bases outside the gene matches: 6. Germline V CDR1 and CDR2: SGHAT, FQDESV (reference sequence). This CDR3 has 13 amino acids. CDR3 nucleotide sequence: TGTGCCAGCAGCATCAGGGGGCGGGGTGAGCAGTTCTTC. It is translated as CASSIRGRGEQFF.

In DNA, the CDR3 is TGTGCCAGCCGCAGGGGGAACACTGAAGCTTTCTTT. It encodes CASRRGNTEAFF. The genes are TRBV6-2 or TRBV6-3 and TRBJ1-1; TRBD1 might be the D (6 bases). The CDR3 has 12 residues. Germline CDR1 MNHEY, CDR2 SVGEGT. The V gene lost 8 bases and the J gene lost 1 base, with 8 bases spanning the gap.

This clonotype appeared a few times. V and J are TRBV6-2 or TRBV6-3 and TRBJ2-5, with TRBD2 identical over 10 bases. Trimming took 3 bases from V and 2 from J; bases not matched to a gene: 6. Germline lookup yields CDR1 MNHEY and CDR2 SVGEGT. The CDR3 has 16 amino acids. The DNA of the CDR3 is TGTGCCAGCAGTTATAGGGTAGCGGGAGGACAAGAGACCCAGTACTTC. The encoded protein is CASSYRVAGGQETQYF.

This rearrangement joins TRBV20-1 to TRBJ2-3, with D perhaps TRBD1 (6 bases). V was clipped by 5 bases and J by 4 bases, with 16 bases between them. Germline CDR1 and CDR2: DFQATT and SNEGSKA (reference sequence). The CDR3 loop spans 14 amino acids. CDR3 sequence: CSADRREGADTQYF. Here the CDR3 DNA reads TGCAGTGCTGACCGTAGAGAGGGGGCAGATACGCAGTATTTT.

The table lists this clonotype with a few counts. The genes are TRBV20-1 and TRBJ2-1; D possibly matches TRBD1 or TRBD2 (5 bases each). This CDR3 has 14 residues. Trimming left V 3 bases short and J 8 bases short, with 17 bases between. The germline CDR1 and CDR2 sequences are DFQATT and SNEGSKA (reference sequence). The CDR3 here is CSASSVGVSDEQFF. In nucleotides, the CDR3 is TGCAGTGCTAGCAGCGTGGGGGTCAGCGATGAGCAGTTCTTC.

This chain joins TRBV7-3 and TRBJ2-4; the D call may be TRBD1 or TRBD2 (5 bases each). Per the germline V gene, CDR1 is SGHTA and CDR2 is FQGTGA. With 5 bases removed from V and 7 bases from J, the gap between germline ends came to 18 bases. There are 15 residues in the CDR3. The CDR3 nucleotides read TGTGCCAGCAGCCTCACCGGGACCTCGGAGAACATTCAGTACTTC. It yields the protein CASSLTGTSENIQYF.

V is TRBV20-1 and J is TRBJ1-2; maybe TRBD1 (5 bases). The CDR3 covers 16 residues. From germline, CDR1 is DFQATT and CDR2 SNEGSKA (reference sequence). V lost 3 bases to trimming and J lost 7 bases, with 24 bases between them. This chain's CDR3 is CSASSSGDPLGGGYTF. Here the CDR3 DNA reads TGCAGTGCTAGTAGTTCAGGCGACCCTTTGGGGGGTGGCTACACCTTC.

A note on this clonotype: Germline is not matched at one junction end, which may reflect a read error. This sequence joins TRBV20-1 and TRBJ2-2, with TRBD2 identical over 11 bases. This CDR3 has 19 residues. Germline V gene lookup returns CDR1 DFQATT and CDR2 SNEGSKA (reference sequence). The CDR3 region is CSAGDPTSGGPGDTGELFF. In DNA form, the CDR3 reads TGCAGTGCTGGAGACCCCACTAGCGGGGGCCCTGGTGACACCGGGGAGCTGTTTTTT.

A few counts support this clonotype. This sequence joins TRBV20-1 and TRBJ1-2; the match to TRBD1 covers 11 bases. The CDR3 length is 14 residues. Germline V gene lookup returns CDR1 DFQATT and CDR2 SNEGSKA (reference sequence). J gave up 6 bases and V 5 bases, and 8 bases lay outside the gene matches. CDR3 protein: CSAPLGQGANGYTF. The CDR3 nucleotides read TGCAGTGCTCCTCTCGGACAGGGGGCTAATGGCTACACCTTC.

This clonotype was observed a few times. The CDR3 spells CSARDPKSTGPKAFF. For the CDR3, the DNA is TGCAGTGCTAGAGATCCTAAATCGACCGGGCCTAAAGCTTTCTTT. V and J are TRBV20-1 and TRBJ1-1; D is ambiguous. The CDR3 totals 15 residues. V was trimmed by 0 bases and J by 9 bases, leaving 20 bases between them. Per germline, CDR1 DFQATT and CDR2 SNEGSKA (reference sequence).

This clonotype was picked up one time. This chain connects TRBV29-1 to TRBJ1-3, with D unresolved. The CDR3 loop spans 12 amino acids. Trimming took off 5 bases at V and 0 bases at J, with 5 bases between the two ends. The germline gives CDR1 SQVTM, CDR2 ANQGSEA. The CDR3 spells CSVSYSGNTIYF. For the CDR3, the DNA is TGCAGCGTTTCATACTCTGGAAACACCATATATTTT.

The rearrangement uses TRBV23-1 and TRBJ1-5, with D hard to call. TRBV23-1 is known as an ORF, though its function is uncertain. The CDR3 consists of 14 residues. The V gene lost 4 bases and the J gene lost 0 bases, with 7 bases spanning the gap. In DNA, the CDR3 is TGCGCCAGCAGTCTAGCTAGTAGCAATCAGCCCCAGCATTTT. Translated, it gives CASSLASSNQPQHF.

The chain has TRBV9 and TRBJ1-1; D is perhaps TRBD1 (6 bases). From germline, CDR1 is SGDLS and CDR2 YYNGEE. V lost 4 bases and J 0 bases, leaving 7 bases between the germline ends. The CDR3 covers 13 residues. CDR3 DNA: TGTGCCAGCAGCCAGGGGCTGAACACTGAAGCTTTCTTT. This translates into CASSQGLNTEAFF.

The gene calls are TRBV6-1 and TRBJ2-7; unclear D gene. The germline V gene has CDR1 MNHNS and CDR2 SASEGT. The CDR3 consists of 12 residues. Trimming cost V 2 bases and J 5 bases, with 7 bases left between them. The CDR3 is CASSELGDEQYF. In DNA form, the CDR3 reads TGTGCCAGCAGTGAACTAGGAGACGAGCAGTACTTC.

This chain connects TRBV27 to TRBJ2-3, with 7 bases matching TRBD1. The CDR3 contains 18 residues. CDR1 and CDR2 from the germline V gene are MNHEY and SMNVEV (reference sequence). The V and J ends lost 0 bases and 1 base, in that order; junction bases with no gene match: 10. This chain's CDR3 is CASSLSGGFVLGTDTQYF. The CDR3, as DNA: TGTGCCAGCAGTTTATCAGGGGGCTTCGTGTTAGGCACAGATACGCAGTATTTT.

The chain joins TRBV6-1 to TRBJ1-3; no clear D gene. The CDR3 consists of 15 residues. V was shortened by 7 bases and J by 2 bases, with 15 bases between the two germline ends. Per the germline V gene, CDR1 is MNHNS and CDR2 is SASEGT. This chain's CDR3 is CASTQLARPGNTIYF. In nucleotides, the CDR3 is TGTGCCAGCACACAACTAGCGCGGCCTGGAAACACCATATATTTT.

The chain carries TRBV19 and TRBJ1-6; no clear D. This CDR3 region has 14 residues. The germline V gene has CDR1 LNHDA and CDR2 SQIVND (reference sequence). V dropped 9 bases and J dropped 10 bases, with 19 bases sitting between them. CDR3 residues: CASNQKGGNSPLHF. CDR3 bases: TGTGCCAGCAACCAAAAGGGTGGGAACTCACCCCTCCACTTT.

The chain employs TRBV5-6 and TRBJ1-5; 8 nucleotides agree with TRBD1. After removal of 0 bases from V and 8 bases from J, the junction contained 7 bases not matched to a gene. The CDR3 totals 15 residues. Germline V gene lookup returns CDR1 SGHDT and CDR2 YYEEEE. Here the CDR3 DNA reads TGTGCCAGCAGCTTGGGGGGACGACAGGGGAAGCCCCAGCATTTT. It translates to CASSLGGRQGKPQHF.

V and J are TRBV5-4 and TRBJ2-7; the D gene could be TRBD1 or TRBD2 (7 bases each). CDR1 and CDR2 (germline): SGHNT, YYREEE (reference sequence). CDR3 length: 15 residues. The germline V and J ends were trimmed by 0 bases and 3 bases, with 13 bases remaining between them. DNA for the CDR3: TGTGCCAGCAGCTTGGAGCCAGGGGGGGACTACGAGCAGTACTTC. Protein sequence: CASSLEPGGDYEQYF.

This clonotype came up once. The chain recombines TRBV4-3 with TRBJ1-2; unclear D gene. Germline CDR1 reads LGHNA; CDR2 reads YSLEER. The CDR3 loop spans 14 amino acids. Between the trimmed V and J ends, which lost 1 base and 4 bases, there was a span of 10 bases. DNA of the CDR3: TGCGCCAGCAGCCAAGTCCAGCAAACCTATGGCTACACCTTC. This gives the protein CASSQVQQTYGYTF.